This entry features one T cell receptor (beta chain) sequence. What it binds is not known. The CDR3 totals 15 residues. Trimming left V 5 bases short and J 4 bases short, with 15 bases between. In germline, CDR1 is SNHLY, CDR2 FYNNEI. These data belong to a study of OX40 agonist ivuxolimab in advanced cancers. At the level of the study: Treatment received earlier with anti-PD-1, anti-PD-L1 or anti-CTLA-4 agents was allowed, and around 36% had some. Study-level points and caveats: Those patients achieving a partial response at 0.1-3.0 mg/kg showed among the lowest clonal expansion.

The repertoire was sequenced with immunoSEQ multiplex PCR; TCRdb's copy has only in-frame clones and lacks some. The data show about 50,000 clones, with around nine tenths seen just once and over 0.65% held by the top ten. Patients had blood sampled at baseline and again on cycle 4 day 1 and cycle 7 day 1. The sample here was CD4+ or CD8+ T cells sorted from blood, taken in a trial of the OX40 agonist ivuxolimab. The clonotype comes from an adult with an advanced solid tumor such as melanoma, head and neck, liver or kidney cancer. The rearrangement links TRBV2 to TRBJ2-1, with D perhaps matching TRBD1 (5 bases). The CDR3 bases are TGTGCCAGCAGTCTAAGGGGAACCCTTTACAATGAGCAGTTCTTC. As protein: CASSLRGTLYNEQFF. The full variable domain, rest sourced from reference TRBV2 and TRBJ2-1, is EPEVTQTPSHQVTQMGQEVILRCVPISNHLYFYWYRQILGQKVEFLVSFYNNEISEKSEIFDDQFSVERPDGSNFTLKIRSTKLEDSAMYFCASSLRGTLYNEQFFGPGTRLTVL.